This is a list of T cell receptor beta chains from one sample in a study of metastatic and nonmetastatic thyroid tumors. MiXCR re-clonotyped the PCR reads for TCRdb. The sample holds tens of thousands of clones, around 21% seen once. The sequencing input was blood. Every receptor here comes from a male donor with papillary thyroid cancer or a benign thyroid nodule (not recorded which). Some clones in this sample may be carry-over from other donors' samples. Each CDR3 is given with its conserved first and last residue. Fields, in order: D gene, V gene, J gene, clone size, CDR3 protein, CDR3 DNA. The D gene is left open where the match is weak. Clone size is given for some rows only: seen once, a few or many times, or a class if the clone is expanded.

d_call: -; v_call: TRBV9; j_call: TRBJ2-7; clone_size: -; cdr3_aa: CASSEGYTYEQYF; cdr3_nt: TGTGCCAGCAGCGAGGGATACACCTACGAGCAGTACTTC
d_call: TRBD2; v_call: TRBV7-2; j_call: TRBJ2-1; clone_size: -; cdr3_aa: CASSLAWTSSYNERFF; cdr3_nt: TGTGCCAGCAGCTTAGCCTGGACTAGCTCCTACAATGAGCGGTTCTTC
d_call: -; v_call: TRBV20-1; j_call: TRBJ1-5; clone_size: many; cdr3_aa: CSARRGSNQPQHF; cdr3_nt: TGCAGTGCTAGGAGGGGGAGCAATCAGCCCCAGCATTTT
d_call: -; v_call: TRBV19; j_call: TRBJ2-1; clone_size: many; cdr3_aa: CAIRDSPFNEQFF; cdr3_nt: TGTGCCATCCGGGACTCGCCCTTCAATGAGCAGTTCTTC
d_call: TRBD2; v_call: TRBV3-1; j_call: TRBJ2-7; clone_size: -; cdr3_aa: CASSHQLAGVSGEQYF; cdr3_nt: TGTGCCAGCAGTCATCAGCTAGCGGGGGTCTCAGGGGAGCAGTACTTC
d_call: -; v_call: TRBV20-1; j_call: TRBJ2-7; clone_size: -; cdr3_aa: CSARGLSGGSRDSYEQYF; cdr3_nt: TGCAGTGCTAGAGGTCTGTCAGGTGGTTCGCGGGATTCCTACGAGCAGTACTTC
d_call: -; v_call: TRBV5-1; j_call: TRBJ2-7; clone_size: -; cdr3_aa: CASSTGSGNEQYF; cdr3_nt: TGCGCCAGCAGCACCGGGTCAGGCAACGAGCAGTACTTC
d_call: TRBD1; v_call: TRBV20-1; j_call: TRBJ2-1; clone_size: -; cdr3_aa: CSARPQGARHEQFF; cdr3_nt: TGCAGTGCTAGACCACAGGGGGCGCGGCATGAGCAGTTCTTC
d_call: TRBD1; v_call: TRBV6-1; j_call: TRBJ2-7; clone_size: few; cdr3_aa: CASSEGDRAREQYF; cdr3_nt: TGTGCCAGCAGTGAAGGAGACAGGGCGCGCGAGCAGTACTTC
d_call: TRBD2; v_call: TRBV7-3; j_call: TRBJ2-1; clone_size: many; cdr3_aa: CASSLKGGSSYNEQFF; cdr3_nt: TGTGCCAGCAGCTTAAAGGGAGGGAGCTCCTACAATGAGCAGTTCTTC
d_call: -; v_call: TRBV27; j_call: TRBJ2-3; clone_size: few; cdr3_aa: CASRRLAWHPTDTQYF; cdr3_nt: TGTGCCAGCAGGAGGTTGGCGTGGCACCCCACAGATACGCAGTATTTT
d_call: -; v_call: TRBV20-1; j_call: TRBJ2-3; clone_size: -; cdr3_aa: CSFERATDTQYF; cdr3_nt: TGCAGTTTTGAGCGGGCCACAGATACGCAGTATTTT
d_call: TRBD2; v_call: TRBV7-9; j_call: TRBJ2-7; clone_size: -; cdr3_aa: CASSFLAGAYEQYF; cdr3_nt: TGTGCCAGCAGCTTCTTAGCGGGAGCCTACGAGCAGTACTTC
d_call: TRBD1; v_call: TRBV6-4; j_call: TRBJ2-1; clone_size: many; cdr3_aa: CASSDGTGANEQFF; cdr3_nt: TGTGCCAGCAGTGACGGGACAGGGGCCAATGAGCAGTTCTTC
d_call: -; v_call: TRBV28; j_call: TRBJ1-3; clone_size: many; cdr3_aa: CASSQLGRAGNTIYF; cdr3_nt: TGTGCCAGCAGTCAGCTGGGCAGGGCTGGAAACACCATATATTTT
d_call: -; v_call: TRBV11-2; j_call: TRBJ2-7; clone_size: once; cdr3_aa: CASMPGTVPTYEQYF; cdr3_nt: TGCGCCAGCATGCCGGGTACCGTACCCACCTACGAGCAGTACTTC
d_call: -; v_call: TRBV10-1; j_call: TRBJ1-2; clone_size: many; cdr3_aa: CASSDGPRGGYTF; cdr3_nt: TGCGCCAGCAGTGACGGTCCGCGGGGTGGCTACACCTTC
d_call: -; v_call: TRBV24-1; j_call: TRBJ2-7; clone_size: many; cdr3_aa: CATSDLASREQYF; cdr3_nt: TGTGCCACCAGTGATTTAGCCTCTCGGGAGCAGTACTTC
d_call: -; v_call: TRBV6-1; j_call: TRBJ1-2; clone_size: many; cdr3_aa: CASSEGDPSGYTF; cdr3_nt: TGTGCCAGCAGTGAGGGGGACCCTTCCGGCTACACCTTC
d_call: -; v_call: TRBV2; j_call: TRBJ1-2; clone_size: few; cdr3_aa: CASSARGGGGYTF; cdr3_nt: TGTGCCAGCAGTGCCAGGGGTGGAGGTGGCTACACCTTC
d_call: -; v_call: TRBV4-1; j_call: TRBJ1-4; clone_size: many; cdr3_aa: CASSQGRASDEKLFF; cdr3_nt: TGCGCCAGCAGCCAAGGCAGGGCCTCGGATGAAAAACTGTTTTTT
d_call: TRBD1; v_call: TRBV12-3/TRBV12-4; j_call: TRBJ1-4; clone_size: many; cdr3_aa: CASSPGQGRTNEKLFF; cdr3_nt: TGTGCCAGCAGCCCCGGACAGGGACGCACTAATGAAAAACTGTTTTTT
d_call: -; v_call: TRBV30; j_call: TRBJ2-2; clone_size: many; cdr3_aa: CAWNARVGGELFF; cdr3_nt: TGTGCCTGGAATGCCAGGGTGGGCGGGGAGCTGTTTTTT
d_call: -; v_call: TRBV20-1; j_call: TRBJ2-7; clone_size: many; cdr3_aa: CSSWSGDEQYF; cdr3_nt: TGCAGCAGCTGGTCGGGGGACGAGCAGTACTTC
d_call: TRBD1; v_call: TRBV10-3; j_call: TRBJ1-2; clone_size: -; cdr3_aa: CAITRETGAPYGYTF; cdr3_nt: TGTGCCATCACCCGGGAGACAGGGGCACCCTATGGCTACACCTTC
d_call: -; v_call: TRBV6-1; j_call: TRBJ2-7; clone_size: medium-sized; cdr3_aa: CASSEAGTSYEQYF; cdr3_nt: TGTGCCAGCAGTGAAGCAGGGACGTCCTACGAGCAGTACTTC
d_call: TRBD2; v_call: TRBV5-5; j_call: TRBJ2-7; clone_size: -; cdr3_aa: CASSLELARSYEQYF; cdr3_nt: TGTGCCAGCAGCTTGGAACTAGCGAGATCCTACGAGCAGTACTTC
d_call: TRBD2; v_call: TRBV6-2/TRBV6-3; j_call: TRBJ2-1; clone_size: few; cdr3_aa: CASTISGGYNEQFF; cdr3_nt: TGTGCCAGCACTATTAGCGGGGGGTACAATGAGCAGTTCTTC
d_call: -; v_call: TRBV20-1; j_call: TRBJ2-2; clone_size: few; cdr3_aa: CSARELAGHNTGELFF; cdr3_nt: TGCAGTGCTAGAGAGTTGGCAGGTCATAACACCGGGGAGCTGTTTTTT
d_call: -; v_call: TRBV6-2/TRBV6-3; j_call: TRBJ2-2; clone_size: -; cdr3_aa: CASKASGPNTLELFF; cdr3_nt: TGTGCCAGCAAGGCGTCGGGTCCGAACACCTTGGAGCTGTTTTTT
d_call: TRBD1; v_call: TRBV12-3/TRBV12-4; j_call: TRBJ1-1; clone_size: many; cdr3_aa: CASSGTGVGTEAFF; cdr3_nt: TGTGCCAGCAGCGGGACAGGGGTGGGAACTGAAGCTTTCTTT
d_call: -; v_call: TRBV7-8; j_call: TRBJ2-3; clone_size: few; cdr3_aa: CASSFSPGTQYF; cdr3_nt: TGTGCCAGCAGCTTCAGCCCCGGGACGCAGTATTTT
d_call: TRBD1; v_call: TRBV6-1; j_call: TRBJ1-5; clone_size: many; cdr3_aa: CASEDRMGPYSNQPQHF; cdr3_nt: TGTGCCAGCGAGGACAGGATGGGTCCCTATAGCAATCAGCCCCAGCATTTT
d_call: -; v_call: TRBV6-1; j_call: TRBJ2-2; clone_size: -; cdr3_aa: CASNREQVKLELFF; cdr3_nt: TGTGCCAGCAACCGGGAACAAGTGAAGTTAGAGCTGTTTTTT
d_call: -; v_call: TRBV11-3; j_call: TRBJ1-1; clone_size: many; cdr3_aa: CASSSRGRGPLMNTEAFF; cdr3_nt: TGTGCCAGCAGCTCTCGGGGCAGGGGCCCCCTCATGAACACTGAAGCTTTCTTT
d_call: -; v_call: TRBV5-4; j_call: TRBJ2-1; clone_size: -; cdr3_aa: CASSSEGTPTVVEQFF; cdr3_nt: TGTGCCAGCAGCTCAGAGGGGACCCCCACTGTGGTTGAGCAGTTCTTC
d_call: -; v_call: TRBV5-1; j_call: TRBJ2-3; clone_size: many; cdr3_aa: CASRDSLSLGTDTQYF; cdr3_nt: TGCGCCAGCCGAGACTCCCTCTCCCTGGGCACAGATACGCAGTATTTT
d_call: -; v_call: TRBV12-3/TRBV12-4; j_call: TRBJ1-2; clone_size: many; cdr3_aa: CASSFSRGLGGYTF; cdr3_nt: TGTGCCAGCAGTTTTAGTAGGGGATTGGGGGGCTACACCTTC
d_call: -; v_call: TRBV5-8; j_call: TRBJ1-2; clone_size: many; cdr3_aa: CASSGTTGGYTF; cdr3_nt: TGTGCCAGCTCTGGGACCACAGGAGGCTACACCTTC